This T cell receptor beta chain was identified during a study of neurological immune-mediated disorders. Study-wide results and caveats: Private repertoires in all groups were suggested by the absence of shared CDR3 amino acid sequences among expanded clones across subjects.

MiXCR, run by TCRdb on the 5' RACE reads, gives a single entry per CDR3 protein. The sample yields approximately 82,000 distinct CDR3 sequences, roughly 13% seen once. This clonotype was detected many times. What it recognizes is unknown. The germline V gene has CDR1 LGHNA and CDR2 YNFKEQ. V was clipped by 1 base and J by 2 bases; unmatched bases: 0. The CDR3 loop spans 15 amino acids. The receptor comes from a woman aged 45-59 years in good health. The V gene is TRBV4-2, the J gene TRBJ2-5, with 11 bases fitting TRBD2. Sequencing was performed on PBMCs. CDR3 in amino acids: CASSQVAGGQETQYF. As DNA, the CDR3 is TGTGCCAGCAGCCAAGTAGCGGGAGGGCAAGAGACCCAGTACTTC.